The 10 T cell receptor beta chains listed next were all sequenced from one sample in a study of shared clonotypes between healthy human individuals. The table came from immunoSEQ multiplex PCR; TCRdb's copy has only in-frame clones and leaves some out. The sample includes roughly 450,000 clones, 70% to 80% of them seen just once. The sequenced material came from PBMCs. The source of these receptors is a middle-aged woman in good health. Some clones in this sample may be carry-over from other donors' samples.

The chain has TRBV5-1 and TRBJ2-7, with D possibly being TRBD1 (6 bases). The germline CDR1 and CDR2 sequences are SGHRS and YFSETQ. Trimming stripped 3 bases from V and 0 bases from J, with 10 bases between. The CDR3 totals 14 residues. This chain's CDR3 is CASSSGTLSYEQYF. As DNA, the CDR3 is TGCGCCAGCAGCTCCGGGACACTCTCCTACGAGCAGTACTTC. Variable domain in full (rest from reference TRBV5-1 and TRBJ2-7): KAGVTQTPRYLIKTRGQQVTLSCSPISGHRSVSWYQQTPGQGLQFLFEYFSETQRNKGNFPGRFSGRQFSNSRSEMNVSTLELGDSALYLCASSSGTLSYEQYFGPGTRLTVT.

This clone was seen at least ten times. This chain connects TRBV2 to TRBJ1-1; 8 nucleotides line up with TRBD1. The germline V gene has CDR1 SNHLY and CDR2 FYNNEI. J lost 1 base, V lost 6 bases, and 4 bases had no gene match. The CDR3 is 14 amino acids. The CDR3 is CASRTGQGNTEAFF. As DNA, the CDR3 is TGTGCCAGCAGGACTGGACAGGGGAACACTGAAGCTTTCTTT. Full variable domain (missing parts from reference TRBV2 and TRBJ1-1): EPEVTQTPSHQVTQMGQEVILRCVPISNHLYFYWYRQILGQKVEFLVSFYNNEISEKSEIFDDQFSVERPDGSNFTLKIRSTKLEDSAMYFCASRTGQGNTEAFFGQGTRLTVV.

The chain uses TRBV7-9 and TRBJ2-1, with 8 bases matching TRBD1. V trimming: 1 base; J trimming: 15 bases; junction bases outside the gene matches: 8. Germline V gene sequence: CDR1 SEHNR, CDR2 FQNEAQ (reference sequence). This CDR3 is built from 13 residues. In nucleotides, the CDR3 is TGTGCCAGCAGCTTAGAGGGGGGACAGGAGGTGTTCTTC. It translates to CASSLEGGQEVFF. The full variable domain, completed using reference TRBV7-9 and TRBJ2-1, is DTGVSQNPRHKITKRGQNVTFRCDPISEHNRLYWYRQTLGQGPEFLTYFQNEAQLEKSRLLSDRFSAERPKGSFSTLEIQRTEQGDSAMYLCASSLEGGQEVFFGPGTRLTVL.

The gene calls are TRBV28 and TRBJ2-7; the match to TRBD2 covers 10 bases. Germline trimming cut 7 bases from V and 0 bases from J; bases unmatched to any gene: 9. The CDR3 length is 16 residues. The V gene's germline CDR1 is MDHEN and CDR2 SYDVKM. CDR3 amino acids: CASTPAWTSGSYEQYF. The CDR3 bases are TGTGCCAGCACCCCAGCATGGACTAGCGGCTCCTACGAGCAGTACTTC.

The rearrangement links TRBV7-8 to TRBJ2-3; 13 bases map to TRBD2. V lost 1 base to trimming and J lost 6 bases; unmatched junction nucleotides: 13. The CDR3 is made up of 19 amino acids. CDR1 and CDR2 from the germline V gene are SGHVS and FQNEAQ. The CDR3 region is CASSLGGWGLAGPPDTQYF. In DNA, the CDR3 is TGTGCCAGCAGCTTAGGGGGGTGGGGACTAGCGGGACCCCCGGATACGCAGTATTTT.

The chain couples TRBV9 to TRBJ1-1, with D tentatively TRBD1 (5 bases). Germline V gene lookup returns CDR1 SGDLS and CDR2 YYNGEE. Trimming took 4 bases from V and 0 from J, leaving 13 bases between them. The CDR3 loop spans 15 amino acids. The CDR3 reads CASSPWGEMNTEAFF. The CDR3 nucleotides are TGTGCCAGCAGCCCATGGGGGGAAATGAACACTGAAGCTTTCTTT. The variable domain in full, with the rest retrieved from reference TRBV9 and TRBJ1-1, is DSGVTQTPKHLITATGQRVTLRCSPRSGDLSVYWYQQSLDQGLQFLIQYYNGEERAKGNILERFSAQQFPDLHSELNLSSLELGDSALYFCASSPWGEMNTEAFFGQGTRLTVV.

V gene TRBV10-3 combines with J gene TRBJ2-5; 13 nucleotides match TRBD2. V lost 2 bases and J lost 5; bases outside the gene matches: 5. Per the germline V gene, CDR1 is ENHRY and CDR2 is SYGVKD. The CDR3 runs to 16 residues. The CDR3 here is CAISEALAGGRETQYF. In DNA form, the CDR3 reads TGTGCCATCAGTGAGGCACTAGCGGGAGGGAGGGAGACCCAGTACTTC.

In its sample, this clone was seen a few times. At one end the junction does not follow the germline gene, possibly because of a read error. The chain employs TRBV7-7 and TRBJ2-2; 10 bases line up with TRBD2. The CDR3 length is 16 residues. Germline V gene sequence: CDR1 SSHAT, CDR2 FNYEAQ (reference sequence). For the CDR3, the DNA is TGTGCTAGCAGCTTAGTGGCTAGCGGGAGTGCCGGGGAGCTGTTTTTT. Protein sequence: CASSLVASGSAGELFF.

V gene TRBV7-9 combines with J gene TRBJ2-7; 9 bases align to TRBD1. V was clipped by 3 bases and J by 3 bases; unmatched bases: 9. The CDR3 spans 16 residues. Germline V gene sequence: CDR1 SEHNR, CDR2 FQNEAQ (reference sequence). The chain's CDR3 is CASSFGQGNRFYEQYF. The CDR3 DNA is TGTGCCAGCAGCTTCGGACAGGGGAACCGATTCTACGAGCAGTACTTC.

The rearrangement links TRBV2 to TRBJ2-1; a weak D match, TRBD2 (6 bases). CDR3 length equals 15 residues. Germline loops: CDR1 SNHLY, CDR2 FYNNEI. Trimming stripped 0 bases from V and 4 bases from J, with 10 bases between. CDR3 DNA: TGTGCCAGCAGTGAAGCGGCGGGGCGGTACAATGAGCAGTTCTTC. Its translation: CASSEAAGRYNEQFF.